This entry concerns a single T cell receptor beta chain. Its antigen is not identified. Sample-barcoded 5' priming and a J-beta primer mix drove a second PCR of about 6 to 12 cycles. TCRdb independently ran MiXCR on the 5' RACE reads; one entry per CDR3 protein. The repertoire has 910,000 or so distinct CDR3 sequences, roughly 51% of them found once; the top ten carry about a fifth. Germline loops: CDR1 SNHLY, CDR2 FYNNEI. CDR3 length: 15 amino acids. Individuals who donated were healthy Caucasians from Russia aged about 6 to 95. This entry is derived from a study of blood T cells in healthy people across ages. General study points: PBMCs went unsorted, and a conclusive naive versus antigen-experienced comparison was therefore prevented. Underestimates were what the diversity estimates from one million T cells were considered to be.

The sequenced material came from blood. This TCR derives from a woman aged 55-69 years in good health. V is TRBV2 and J is TRBJ2-1, with 8 bases that match TRBD2. The DNA end is more similar to TRBJ2-7, so the J call may be wrong. Here the CDR3 reads CASIQGGREVSEQYF. In DNA, the CDR3 is TGTGCCAGCATCCAGGGCGGGCGGGAGGTCAGCGAGCAGTACTTC.